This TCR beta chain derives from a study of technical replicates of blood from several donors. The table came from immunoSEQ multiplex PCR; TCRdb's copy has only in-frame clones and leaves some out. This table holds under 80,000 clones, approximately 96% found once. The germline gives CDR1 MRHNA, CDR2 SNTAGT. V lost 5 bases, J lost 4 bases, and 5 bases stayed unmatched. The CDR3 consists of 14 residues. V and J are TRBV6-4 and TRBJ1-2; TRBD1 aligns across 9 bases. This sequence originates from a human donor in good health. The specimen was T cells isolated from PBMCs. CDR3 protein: CASSRTGDTYGYTF. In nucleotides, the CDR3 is TGTGCCAGCAGTAGGACAGGGGATACCTATGGCTACACCTTC.